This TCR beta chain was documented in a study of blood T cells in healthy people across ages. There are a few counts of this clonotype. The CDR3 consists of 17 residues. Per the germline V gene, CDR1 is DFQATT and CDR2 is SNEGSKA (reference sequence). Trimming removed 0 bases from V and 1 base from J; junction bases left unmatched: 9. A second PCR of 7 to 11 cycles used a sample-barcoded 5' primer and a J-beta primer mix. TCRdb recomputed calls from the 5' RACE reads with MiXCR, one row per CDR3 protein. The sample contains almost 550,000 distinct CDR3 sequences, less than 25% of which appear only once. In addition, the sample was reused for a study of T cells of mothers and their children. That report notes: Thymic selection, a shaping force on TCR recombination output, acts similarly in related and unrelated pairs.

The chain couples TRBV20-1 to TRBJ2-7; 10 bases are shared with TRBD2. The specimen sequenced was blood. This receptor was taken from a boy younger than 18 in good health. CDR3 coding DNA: TGCAGTGCTAGAGACGGAGCGGGAGGGCTTAAATCCTACGAGCAGTACTTC. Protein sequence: CSARDGAGGLKSYEQYF.